The 32 T cell receptor beta chains below all came from one sample that was sequenced in a study of blood T cell repertoires in COVID-19. The data were produced by immunoSEQ multiplex PCR, yet TCRdb's version contains in-frame clones alone and is incomplete. The sample has fewer than 350,000 clones; roughly 93% are singletons. Specimen: PBMCs or T cells enriched from blood (not recorded which). The receptors were gathered from a woman in her thirties or forties with acute COVID-19.

The chain recombines TRBV28 with TRBJ1-1; D is ambiguous. The ends were cut back, 6 bases at V and 1 base at J, with 6 bases in the middle. Germline CDR1 and CDR2: MDHEN and SYDVKM. The CDR3 totals 12 residues. CDR3 amino acids: CASRYGNTEAFF. Written as DNA, the CDR3 is TGTGCCAGCAGGTACGGGAACACTGAAGCTTTCTTT.

V usage is TRBV15 and J usage is TRBJ2-3; possible D gene TRBD2, 5 bases. Looked up from germline, CDR1 is LNHNV and CDR2 is YYDKDF (reference sequence). The CDR3 length is 14 residues. Trimming shortened V by 5 bases and J by 2 bases, and 11 bases separated the two germline ends. CDR3 sequence reads: CATSGEPPTDTQYF. The CDR3 bases are TGTGCCACCAGCGGGGAGCCCCCCACAGATACGCAGTATTTT.

V usage is TRBV4-2 and J usage is TRBJ2-1; TRBD1 might be the D (6 bases). Germline-derived CDR1 and CDR2 are LGHNA and YNFKEQ. The V end was cut by 2 bases, the J end by 0 bases, with 11 bases between. The CDR3 has 16 amino acids. The CDR3 DNA reads as TGTGCCAGCAGCCAACCCAGGGGAATCTCCTACAATGAGCAGTTCTTC. It yields the protein CASSQPRGISYNEQFF.

This clone appeared a few times. The chain joins TRBV24-1 to TRBJ1-5; unclear D gene. V shed 5 bases and J shed 7 bases, with 11 bases lying between them. The CDR3 is 13 residues long. Germline CDR1 reads KGHDR; CDR2 reads SFDVKD. The CDR3 loop reads CATSGAEWQPQHF. The CDR3 DNA is TGTGCCACCAGTGGAGCCGAGTGGCAGCCCCAGCATTTT.

CDR3 region: CASRLTSGFQGYNEQFF. CDR3 in DNA: TGTGCCAGCAGGTTAACTAGCGGGTTCCAAGGGTACAATGAGCAGTTCTTC. The chain is built from TRBV28 and TRBJ2-1; 9 positions agree with TRBD2. CDR3 length: 17 amino acids. Germline-derived CDR1 and CDR2 are MDHEN and SYDVKM. J lost 4 bases, V lost 6 bases, and 13 bases had no gene match.

This clone was found once. The V gene is TRBV29-1, the J gene TRBJ1-1; 8 nucleotides line up with TRBD1. CDR3 length: 13 residues. Trimming took 7 bases from V and 5 from J; bases not matched to a gene: 9. Germline CDR1 is SQVTM and CDR2 is ANQGSEA. In DNA, the CDR3 is TGCAGCGCCCTGACAGGGGAGGGAACTGAAGCTTTCTTT. Translated, it gives CSALTGEGTEAFF. Full variable domain (outside the CDR3, taken from reference TRBV29-1 and TRBJ1-1): SAVISQKPSRDICQRGTSLTIQCQVDSQVTMMFWYRQQPGQSLTLIATANQGSEATYESGFVIDKFPISRPNLTFSTLTVSNMSPEDSSIYLCSALTGEGTEAFFGQGTRLTVV.

The chain links TRBV28 to TRBJ2-7, with a weak D call TRBD2 (5 bases). The CDR3 contains 15 residues. The V gene lost 2 bases and the J gene lost 2 bases, with 13 bases spanning the gap. Germline V CDR1 and CDR2: MDHEN, SYDVKM. The DNA of the CDR3 is TGTGCCAGCAGTTTAGGTGGACGGGGTACCTACGAGCAGTACTTC. It translates to CASSLGGRGTYEQYF. Combining the CDR3 with reference TRBV28 and TRBJ2-7 gives the whole variable domain DVKVTQSSRYLVKRTGEKVFLECVQDMDHENMFWYRQDPGLGLRLIYFSYDVKMKEKGDIPEGYSVSREKKERFSLILESASTNQTSMYLCASSLGGRGTYEQYFGPGTRLTVT.

The V gene is TRBV2, the J gene TRBJ2-3, with D possibly matching TRBD2 (6 bases). Germline V gene sequence: CDR1 SNHLY, CDR2 FYNNEI. The CDR3 extends over 13 amino acids. With 7 bases removed from V and 7 bases from J, the gap between germline ends came to 15 bases. CDR3 sequence: CASMTLGGNTQYF. The CDR3 bases are TGTGCCAGCATGACATTGGGGGGAAATACGCAGTATTTT.

The chain has TRBV9 and TRBJ1-2; the D gene is possibly TRBD1 (5 bases). This CDR3 is built from 13 residues. The ends were cut back, 4 bases at V and 4 bases at J, with 11 bases in the middle. The germline V gene has CDR1 SGDLS and CDR2 YYNGEE. CDR3 amino acids: CASSPGGTYGYTF. The CDR3 DNA sequence: TGTGCCAGCAGCCCCGGCGGGACCTATGGCTACACCTTC.

The V gene is TRBV5-4, the J gene TRBJ2-3, with D tentatively TRBD2 (5 bases). The CDR3 consists of 18 residues. Germline assignment: CDR1 SGHNT and CDR2 YYREEE (reference sequence). The V gene lost 0 bases and the J gene lost 2 bases, with 19 bases spanning the gap. The CDR3 sequence: CASSLGGWRTPSTDTQYF. CDR3 in DNA: TGTGCCAGCAGCTTGGGAGGGTGGAGGACCCCGTCCACAGATACGCAGTATTTT. The whole variable domain, filled in from reference TRBV5-4 and TRBJ2-3, reads ETGVTQSPTHLIKTRGQQVTLRCSSQSGHNTVSWYQQALGQGPQFIFQYYREEENGRGNFPPRFSGLQFPNYSSELNVNALELDDSALYLCASSLGGWRTPSTDTQYFGPGTRLTVL.

The chain joins TRBV28 to TRBJ1-1; D is ambiguous. The ends were cut back, 6 bases at V and 4 bases at J, with 15 bases in the middle. Germline V gene data show CDR1 as MDHEN and CDR2 as SYDVKM. The CDR3 length is 14 residues. In nucleotides, the CDR3 is TGTGCCAGCAGGCCCGGGTCCGGCGGCACTGAAGCTTTCTTT. Amino acids: CASRPGSGGTEAFF. Combining the CDR3 with reference TRBV28 and TRBJ1-1 gives the whole variable domain DVKVTQSSRYLVKRTGEKVFLECVQDMDHENMFWYRQDPGLGLRLIYFSYDVKMKEKGDIPEGYSVSREKKERFSLILESASTNQTSMYLCASRPGSGGTEAFFGQGTRLTVV.

This clone was seen once. The V call is TRBV10-3, the J call TRBJ2-1; the D gene is possibly TRBD1 (7 bases). Germline CDR1 reads ENHRY; CDR2 reads SYGVKD. The CDR3 sequence is 14 residues long. The V gene lost 6 bases and the J gene lost 7 bases, with 16 bases spanning the gap. CDR3 coding DNA: TGTGCCATCAGCCTCCAGGGGGGCGCAAATGAGCAGTTCTTC. Translated, it gives CAISLQGGANEQFF.

The chain combines TRBV7-6 with TRBJ2-1; TRBD2 matches 13 bases. The V segment lost 4 bases and the J segment 0 bases; nucleotides outside the gene matches: 3. CDR1 and CDR2 (germline): SGHVS, FNYEAQ. The CDR3 spans 17 residues. The CDR3 coding sequence is TGTGCCAGCAGCTCCTGGACTAGCGGGAGCTCCTACAATGAGCAGTTCTTC. It is translated as CASSSWTSGSSYNEQFF.

The rearrangement joins TRBV10-3 to TRBJ2-7; 7 bases agree with TRBD1. Germline CDR1 ENHRY, CDR2 SYGVKD. V dropped 4 bases and J dropped 0; count of bases not matched to a gene: 3. The CDR3 has 14 amino acids. The CDR3 is CAISGTGNSYEQYF. The CDR3 DNA reads as TGTGCCATCAGTGGGACAGGAAACTCCTACGAGCAGTACTTC.

The chain employs TRBV12-1 and TRBJ2-3; the table's D call TRBD2 went unverified against the DNA. TRBV12-1 is a pseudogene segment. The CDR3 has 16 residues. CDR3 protein: CASSSLEGVTQDTQYF. CDR3 nucleotides: TGTGCCAGCAGCTCCCTAGAGGGAGTTACCCAAGATACGCAGTATTTT.

The chain recombines TRBV7-8 with TRBJ2-7; TRBD1 might be the D (6 bases). Germline CDR1 is SGHVS and CDR2 is FQNEAQ. Trimming pared 7 bases from V and 6 bases from J, leaving 19 bases between. The CDR3 runs to 14 residues. The DNA of the CDR3 is TGTGCCAGCACCCTGGACAGTTTGGCCCCCGAGCAGTACTTC. Translated: CASTLDSLAPEQYF. Full variable domain (outside the CDR3, taken from reference TRBV7-8 and TRBJ2-7): GAGVSQSPRYKVAKRGQDVALRCDPISGHVSLFWYQQALGQGPEFLTYFQNEAQLDKSGLPSDRFFAERPEGSVSTLKIQRTQQEDSAVYLCASTLDSLAPEQYFGPGTRLTVT.

This rearrangement joins TRBV11-2 to TRBJ2-3; 9 nucleotides line up with TRBD1. Germline loops: CDR1 SGHAT, CDR2 FQNNGV. This CDR3 spans 14 amino acids. After removal of 5 bases from V and 2 bases from J, the junction contained 2 bases not matched to a gene. CDR3 protein: CASSRTGATDTQYF. DNA of the CDR3: TGTGCCAGCAGCCGGACAGGGGCCACAGATACGCAGTATTTT.

The chain links TRBV12-3 or TRBV12-4 to TRBJ1-1; D is ambiguous. Trimming left V 2 bases short and J 6 bases short, with 10 bases between. The CDR3 has 13 residues. The CDR3 bases are TGTGCCAGCAGTTTATACGGGGTCCCTGAAGCTTTCTTT. It yields the protein CASSLYGVPEAFF.

The chain is built from TRBV29-1 and TRBJ2-7, with D possibly TRBD2 on 7 matching bases. The CDR3 length is 13 residues. V lost 4 bases to trimming and J lost 3 bases, with 13 bases between them. Germline CDR1 is SQVTM and CDR2 is ANQGSEA. CDR3 bases: TGCAGCGTTGTGGACAGCGGGGTCTACGAGCAGTACTTC. Translating gives CSVVDSGVYEQYF.

This chain uses TRBV5-1 with TRBJ2-1; tentatively, D is TRBD2 (5 bases). Germline V gives CDR1 SGHRS, CDR2 YFSETQ. This CDR3 has 13 residues. Deletions cut 2 bases from V and 8 bases from J, with 11 bases between. The CDR3 DNA reads as TGCGCCAGCAGCTTCGACTATGTGGATGAGCAGTTCTTC. This translates into CASSFDYVDEQFF.

A few counts support this clone. The chain has TRBV9 and TRBJ2-1; 11 bases agree with TRBD2. This CDR3 region has 15 residues. V lost 3 bases to trimming and J lost 9 bases; unmatched junction nucleotides: 8. Germline CDR1 and CDR2: SGDLS and YYNGEE. Here the CDR3 DNA reads TGTGCCAGCAGCGCCTCCGGGACTAGCGGCGCTGAGCAGTTCTTC. Its translation: CASSASGTSGAEQFF.

The V call is TRBV5-4, the J call TRBJ1-1; D not certain. Looked up from germline, CDR1 is SGHNT and CDR2 is YYREEE (reference sequence). The CDR3 extends over 13 amino acids. The V end was cut by 1 base, the J end by 4 bases, with 8 bases between. CDR3 in amino acids: CASSLPGGTEAFF. As DNA, the CDR3 is TGTGCCAGCAGCTTGCCAGGAGGCACTGAAGCTTTCTTT.

The V gene is TRBV7-9, the J gene TRBJ2-7; TRBD1 matches at 7 bases. CDR3 length: 14 amino acids. Germline loops: CDR1 SEHNR, CDR2 FQNEAQ (reference sequence). The V segment lost 4 bases and the J segment 4 bases; nucleotides outside the gene matches: 7. The CDR3, as DNA: TGTGCCAGCAGCTCACAGGGGATAGCGTACGAGCAGTACTTC. Translating gives CASSSQGIAYEQYF.

V usage is TRBV2 and J usage is TRBJ1-5; D is uncertain. With 2 bases removed from V and 2 bases from J, the gap between germline ends came to 22 bases. The CDR3 extends over 19 amino acids. CDR1 and CDR2 (germline): SNHLY, FYNNEI. In DNA, the CDR3 is TGTGCCAGCAGTGAATCGGTTGGTCACACCTCAGAGGGCAATCAGCCCCAGCATTTT. This sequence encodes CASSESVGHTSEGNQPQHF.

This chain links TRBV7-2 with TRBJ2-6; TRBD1 matches 9 bases. Germline V gives CDR1 SGHTA, CDR2 FQGNSA. CDR3 length: 16 amino acids. The ends lost 4 bases at V and 2 bases at J; junction bases unmatched: 3. The CDR3 DNA is TGTGCCAGCAGCTCGCGGACAGGGGCTGGGGCCAACGTCCTGACTTTC. It translates to CASSSRTGAGANVLTF.

The chain joins TRBV6-6 to TRBJ1-2; 8 bases are a match to TRBD1. With V trimmed by 1 base and J by 4 bases, 2 bases remained unmatched. The CDR3 is 14 amino acids. CDR1 MNHNY and CDR2 SVGAGI come from the germline V gene (reference sequence). DNA for the CDR3: TGTGCCAGCAGTTACTGGGGACAGGCCTATGGCTACACCTTC. This encodes CASSYWGQAYGYTF.

V gene TRBV7-6 combines with J gene TRBJ1-2; D possibly corresponds to TRBD1 (6 bases). Germline values: CDR1 SGHVS, CDR2 FNYEAQ. The CDR3 has 15 amino acids. Trimming removed 4 bases at V and 8 bases at J, with 20 bases between. The CDR3 DNA sequence: TGTGCCAGCAGCTCCCATCAGGGGATTTCGACCGGCTACACCTTC. Translation: CASSSHQGISTGYTF.

V is TRBV3-1 (or the pseudogene TRBV3-2) and J is TRBJ2-6, with a weak D call TRBD2 (5 bases). CDR1 and CDR2 (germline): LGHDT, YNNKEL (reference sequence). The CDR3 has 17 amino acids. V lost 4 bases, J lost 0 bases, and 13 bases lay in between. Here the CDR3 reads CASSPSGTASGANVLTF. DNA of the CDR3: TGTGCCAGCAGCCCGAGCGGCACGGCCTCTGGGGCCAACGTCCTGACTTTC.

J is TRBJ2-2 and V is TRBV27; possibly TRBD2 for D (6 bases). Germline values: CDR1 MNHEY, CDR2 SMNVEV (reference sequence). CDR3 length: 14 amino acids. V lost 2 bases to trimming and J lost 6 bases, with 10 bases between them. CDR3 sequence (DNA): TGTGCCAGCAGTTTAGCGGGGTCGGCCGGGGAGCTGTTTTTT. Translation: CASSLAGSAGELFF.

The V gene is TRBV19, the J gene TRBJ2-5, with a possible D match to TRBD2 (6 bases). Trimming took 7 bases from V and 5 from J, leaving 20 bases between them. The germline CDR1 and CDR2 sequences are LNHDA and SQIVND (reference sequence). This CDR3 contains 15 residues. The DNA for the CDR3 is TGTGCCAGTACTCCCGTGGACGGGGGTGGGGAGACCCAGTACTTC. Translated: CASTPVDGGGETQYF. Supplemented by reference TRBV19 and TRBJ2-5, the full variable domain reads DGGITQSPKYLFRKEGQNVTLSCEQNLNHDAMYWYRQDPGQGLRLIYYSQIVNDFQKGDIAEGYSVSREKKESFPLTVTSAQKNPTAFYLCASTPVDGGGETQYFGPGTRLLVL.

J is TRBJ1-4 and V is TRBV18, with 7 bases that match TRBD1. The CDR3 totals 16 residues. Looked up from germline, CDR1 is KGHSH and CDR2 is LQKENI. V shed 2 bases and J 7 bases; nucleotides not matched to a gene: 10. The CDR3 is CASSPTGAGGAEKLFF. The CDR3 DNA follows: TGTGCCAGCTCACCAACAGGGGCAGGTGGTGCTGAAAAACTGTTTTTT.

The V gene is TRBV7-9, the J gene TRBJ1-2, with 11 bases identical to TRBD1. With V trimmed by 6 bases and J by 0 bases, 9 bases remained unmatched. There are 17 residues in the CDR3. Germline lookup yields CDR1 SEHNR and CDR2 FQNEAQ (reference sequence). The CDR3 here is CASRSRDRGIANYGYTF. The CDR3 DNA reads TGTGCCAGCAGGAGTCGGGACAGGGGGATAGCTAACTATGGCTACACCTTC.